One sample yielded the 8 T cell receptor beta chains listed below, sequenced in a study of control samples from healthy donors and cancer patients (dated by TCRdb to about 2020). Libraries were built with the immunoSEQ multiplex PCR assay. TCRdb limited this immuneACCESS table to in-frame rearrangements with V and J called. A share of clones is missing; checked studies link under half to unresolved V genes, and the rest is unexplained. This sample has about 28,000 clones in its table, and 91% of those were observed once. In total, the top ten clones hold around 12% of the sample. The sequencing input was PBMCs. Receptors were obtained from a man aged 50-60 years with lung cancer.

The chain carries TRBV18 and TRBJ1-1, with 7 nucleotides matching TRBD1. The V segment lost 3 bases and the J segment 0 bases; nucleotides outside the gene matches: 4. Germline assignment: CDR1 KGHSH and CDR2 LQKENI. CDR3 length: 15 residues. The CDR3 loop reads CASSPTQGMNTEAFF. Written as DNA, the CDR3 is TGTGCCAGCTCACCGACACAGGGGATGAACACTGAAGCTTTCTTT.

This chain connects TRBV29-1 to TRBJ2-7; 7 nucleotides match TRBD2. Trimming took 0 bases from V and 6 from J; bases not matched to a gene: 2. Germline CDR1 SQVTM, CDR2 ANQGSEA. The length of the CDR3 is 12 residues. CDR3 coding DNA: TGCAGCGTTGAAGAGGGGAGGGCCGAGCAGTACTTC. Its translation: CSVEEGRAEQYF.

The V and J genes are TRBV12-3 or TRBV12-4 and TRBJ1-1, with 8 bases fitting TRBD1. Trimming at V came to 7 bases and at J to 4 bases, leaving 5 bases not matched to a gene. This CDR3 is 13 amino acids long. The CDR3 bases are TGTGCCAGCACTTTTCAGGGGGCCACTGAAGCTTTCTTT. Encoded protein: CASTFQGATEAFF.

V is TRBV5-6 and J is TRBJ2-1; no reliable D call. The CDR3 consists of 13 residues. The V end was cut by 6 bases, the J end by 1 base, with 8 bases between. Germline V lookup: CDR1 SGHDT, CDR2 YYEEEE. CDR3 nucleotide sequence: TGTGCCAGCAACCGGTGGTCCTACAATGAGCAGTTCTTC. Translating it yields CASNRWSYNEQFF.

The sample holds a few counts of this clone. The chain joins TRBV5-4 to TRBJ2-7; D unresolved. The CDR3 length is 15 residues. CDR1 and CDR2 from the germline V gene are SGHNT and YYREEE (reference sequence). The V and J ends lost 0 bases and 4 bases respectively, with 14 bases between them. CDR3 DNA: TGTGCCAGCAGCTTGGAAAATCGGAATACTTACGAGCAGTACTTC. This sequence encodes CASSLENRNTYEQYF.

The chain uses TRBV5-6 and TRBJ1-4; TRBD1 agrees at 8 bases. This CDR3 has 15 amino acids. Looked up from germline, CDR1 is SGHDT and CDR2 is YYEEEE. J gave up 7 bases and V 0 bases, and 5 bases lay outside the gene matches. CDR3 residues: CASSLVQGASEKLFF. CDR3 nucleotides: TGTGCCAGCAGCTTGGTGCAGGGGGCGAGTGAAAAACTGTTTTTT.

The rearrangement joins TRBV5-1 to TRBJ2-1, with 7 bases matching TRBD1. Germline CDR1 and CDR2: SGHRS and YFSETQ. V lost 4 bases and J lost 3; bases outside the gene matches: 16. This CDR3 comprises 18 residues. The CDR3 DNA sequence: TGCGCCAGCAGCCCACAGGGGCAAGGGGGCCTAAACTACAATGAGCAGTTCTTC. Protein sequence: CASSPQGQGGLNYNEQFF.

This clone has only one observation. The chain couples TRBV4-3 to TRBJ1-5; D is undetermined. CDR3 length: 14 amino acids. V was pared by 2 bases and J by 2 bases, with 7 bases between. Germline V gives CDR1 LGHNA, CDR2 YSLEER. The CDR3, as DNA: TGCGCCAGCAGCCAATCATGGGGCAATCAGCCCCAGCATTTT. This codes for CASSQSWGNQPQHF.